This T cell receptor (beta chain) was found in a study of blood T cell repertoires in COVID-19. Study-level background: Sites across the United States, Italy and Spain contributed samples from acute and convalescent COVID-19. PBMCs, B-cell-depleted T cells, or T cells provided the cDNA or gDNA that made up the material.

As originally analysed: It was from reference gene primer amplification that nucleated cell counts were estimated. Produced via immunoSEQ multiplex PCR; TCRdb's table is partial and in-frame only. V and J calls and clone size come straight from that table; D and trimming were deduced from the DNA. The profile covers around 20,000 clones, with around 92% appearing a single time and roughly 6% taken by the ten largest. This CDR3 spans 13 amino acids. V shed 6 bases and J shed 6 bases, with 14 bases lying between them. Germline CDR1 is LNHDA and CDR2 is SQIVND (reference sequence). The V and J genes are TRBV19 and TRBJ1-1; possible D gene TRBD1, 5 bases. This receptor was identified in a human donor in a cohort sampled during active COVID-19. The specimen was peripheral blood. CDR3 sequence: CASSPQGSSEAFF. CDR3 sequence (DNA): TGTGCCAGTAGCCCTCAGGGTAGTTCTGAAGCTTTCTTT.